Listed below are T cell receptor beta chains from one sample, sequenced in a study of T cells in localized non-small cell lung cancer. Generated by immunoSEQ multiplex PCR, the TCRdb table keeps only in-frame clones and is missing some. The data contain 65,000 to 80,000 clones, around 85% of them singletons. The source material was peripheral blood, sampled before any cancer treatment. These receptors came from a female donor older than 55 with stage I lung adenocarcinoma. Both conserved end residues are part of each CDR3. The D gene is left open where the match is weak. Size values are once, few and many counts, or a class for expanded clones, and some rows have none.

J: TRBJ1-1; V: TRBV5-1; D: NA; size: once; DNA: TGCGCCAGCAGCATCCAACCGCAATTAACAGGGCCTAACACTGAAGCTTTCTTT; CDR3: CASSIQPQLTGPNTEAFF
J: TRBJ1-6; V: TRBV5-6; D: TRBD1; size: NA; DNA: TGTGCCAGCAGAAGACAGGGAGACTATAATTCACCCCTCCACTTT; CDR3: CASRRQGDYNSPLHF
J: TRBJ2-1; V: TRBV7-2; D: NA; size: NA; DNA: TGTGCCAGCAGCTTAACTTCCAGCTCCTACAATGAGCAGTTCTTC; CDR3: CASSLTSSSYNEQFF
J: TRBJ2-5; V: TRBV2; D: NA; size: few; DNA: TGTGCCAGCAGTGAAACTAGGACACAAGAGACCCAGTACTTC; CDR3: CASSETRTQETQYF
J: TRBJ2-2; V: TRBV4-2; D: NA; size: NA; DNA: TGTGCCAGCAGCCAAGCGAGTCGGGCTGGGGGCGGGGAGCTGTTTTTT; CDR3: CASSQASRAGGGELFF
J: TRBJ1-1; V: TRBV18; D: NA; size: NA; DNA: TGTGCCAGCTCACCACCGGTTGTTTCATACAGCCGAGCAGAAGCTTTCTTT; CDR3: CASSPPVVSYSRAEAFF
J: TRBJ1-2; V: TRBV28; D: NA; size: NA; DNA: TGTGCCAGCAGATTAAAGGGCCCGACCGTCCCGCGCTATGGCTACACCTTC; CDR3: CASRLKGPTVPRYGYTF
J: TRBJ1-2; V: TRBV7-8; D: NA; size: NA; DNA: TGTGCCAGCAGCTTAGGAACGGCGGGGCTTGCTAACTATGGCTACACCTTC; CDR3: CASSLGTAGLANYGYTF
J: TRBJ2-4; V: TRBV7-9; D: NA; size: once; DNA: TGTGCCAGCAGCCCATTAAACATTCAGTACTTC; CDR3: CASSPLNIQYF
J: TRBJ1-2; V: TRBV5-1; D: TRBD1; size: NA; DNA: TGCGCCAGCAGCTTGGTAGGAACAGGGGGCCTACAAGCTAACTATGGCTACACCTTC; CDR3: CASSLVGTGGLQANYGYTF
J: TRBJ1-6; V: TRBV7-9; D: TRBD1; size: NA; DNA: TGTGCCAGCAGCTCTACCTGGACAGGGAGCTCCTATAATTCACCCCTCCACTTT; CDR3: CASSSTWTGSSYNSPLHF
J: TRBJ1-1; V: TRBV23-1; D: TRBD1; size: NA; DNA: TGCGCCAGCAGTAAAAGGGGGCGATGGACTGAAGCTTTCTTT; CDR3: CASSKRGRWTEAFF
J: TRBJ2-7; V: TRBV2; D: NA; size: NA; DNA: TGTGCCAGCAGTGAAAGGAGGGTTCAGACTGCGGGCGAGCAGTACTTC; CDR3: CASSERRVQTAGEQYF
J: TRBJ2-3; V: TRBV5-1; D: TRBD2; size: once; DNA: TGCGCCAGCAAGGCGGGGGGGGCGAAAGATACGCAGTATTTT; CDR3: CASKAGGAKDTQYF
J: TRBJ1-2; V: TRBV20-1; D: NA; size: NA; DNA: TGCAGTGCTAGGGAGGGTGGCTACACCTTC; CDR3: CSAREGGYTF
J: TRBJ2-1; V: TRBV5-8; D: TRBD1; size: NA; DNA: TGTGCCAGCAGCTTGGGACAGGGCACCTACAATGAGCAGTTCTTC; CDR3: CASSLGQGTYNEQFF
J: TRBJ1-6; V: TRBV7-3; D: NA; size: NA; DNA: TGTGCCAGCAGCTTAGGGGCAGGGTCTTCACCCCTCCACTTT; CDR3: CASSLGAGSSPLHF
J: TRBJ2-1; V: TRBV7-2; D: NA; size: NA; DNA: TGTGCCAGCAGCTTACGCCAGGGGCTTCCCAGTGAGCAGTTCTTC; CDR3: CASSLRQGLPSEQFF
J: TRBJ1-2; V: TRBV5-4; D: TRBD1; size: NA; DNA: TGTGCCAGCAGCCAACCGGGACAGGGGGTTTATGGCTACACCTTC; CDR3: CASSQPGQGVYGYTF
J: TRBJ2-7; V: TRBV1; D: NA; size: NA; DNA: TGCACCAGCAGCTCCTACGAGCAGTACTTC; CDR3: CTSSSYEQYF
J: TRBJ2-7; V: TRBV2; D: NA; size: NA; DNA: TGTGCCAGCAGTGAAAGGAACAGTGACTACGAGCAGTACTTC; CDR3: CASSERNSDYEQYF
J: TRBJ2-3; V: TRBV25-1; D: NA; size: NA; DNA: TGTGCCAGCAGTGAATGGGCAGATACGCAGTATTTT; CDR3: CASSEWADTQYF
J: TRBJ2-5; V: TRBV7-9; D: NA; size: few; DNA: TGTGCCAGCAGCTTGGTTGGGGGCGGTGAGACCCAGTACTTC; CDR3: CASSLVGGGETQYF
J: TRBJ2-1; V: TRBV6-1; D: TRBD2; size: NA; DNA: TGTGCCAGCAGTGAGGGGTGGAGCGGGGGGGCCCGAAGATCCTACAATGAGCAGTTCTTC; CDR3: CASSEGWSGGARRSYNEQFF
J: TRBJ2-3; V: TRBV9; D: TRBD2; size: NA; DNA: TGTGCCAGCAGCGTCACTAGCGATCGCACAGATACGCAGTATTTT; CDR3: CASSVTSDRTDTQYF
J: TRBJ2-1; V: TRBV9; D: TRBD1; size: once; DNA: TGTGCCAGCAGCGCTGGACAGGGAAGTTACAATGAGCAGTTCTTC; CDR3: CASSAGQGSYNEQFF
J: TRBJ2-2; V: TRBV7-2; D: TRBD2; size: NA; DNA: TGTGCCAGCAGCATTAGCGGGAGAGGGACCGGGGAGCTGTTTTTT; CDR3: CASSISGRGTGELFF
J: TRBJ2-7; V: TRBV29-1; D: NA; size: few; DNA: TGCAGCGTTGGGGGAGTGGGAGGCGAGCAGTACTTC; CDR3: CSVGGVGGEQYF
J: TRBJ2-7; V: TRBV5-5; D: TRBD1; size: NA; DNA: TGTGCCAGCAGCGAAGCCGGGACAGGCCCCTACGAGCAGTACTTC; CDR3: CASSEAGTGPYEQYF
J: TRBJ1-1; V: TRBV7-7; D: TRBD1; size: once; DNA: TGTGCTAGCAGCTTAGCTAGGGGGCGGAGGACTGAAGCTTTCTTT; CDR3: CASSLARGRRTEAFF